Below are 27 T cell receptor beta chains sequenced from a single sample in a study of blood T cell repertoires in COVID-19. Only in-frame clones appear in the TCRdb table, and some are missing; sequencing was by immunoSEQ multiplex PCR. This sample carries around 130,000 clones, around 81% of them seen once, and the ten largest clones take roughly a tenth. Source material: peripheral blood. Receptors originate from a human donor in a cohort sampled during active COVID-19.

The V call is TRBV6-5, the J call TRBJ1-4, with 10 nucleotides matching TRBD1. Germline V gives CDR1 MNHEY, CDR2 SVGAGI. V was clipped by 5 bases and J by 8 bases; unmatched bases: 5. The length of the CDR3 is 14 residues. The CDR3 DNA reads TGTGCCAGCAGTCGGGACAGGGGAAAGGAAAAACTGTTTTTT. This translates into CASSRDRGKEKLFF.

The chain links TRBV10-3 to TRBJ1-4; 9 bases agree with TRBD1. CDR1 ENHRY and CDR2 SYGVKD come from the germline V gene. V trimming: 4 bases; J trimming: 4 bases; junction bases outside the gene matches: 1. The CDR3 covers 14 residues. The DNA for the CDR3 is TGTGCCATCAGTGGACAGGGGGGTAATGAAAAACTGTTTTTT. Amino acids: CAISGQGGNEKLFF.

The chain joins TRBV9 to TRBJ2-3, with TRBD1 matching over 7 bases. The CDR3 spans 16 residues. Looked up from germline, CDR1 is SGDLS and CDR2 is YYNGEE. Trimming cost V 6 bases and J 0 bases; bases outside gene matches: 10. Here the CDR3 DNA reads TGTGCCAGCAACAAGGGGGCAGCCCCCAGCACAGATACGCAGTATTTT. Translation gives CASNKGAAPSTDTQYF.

CDR3 sequence: CASSPTGEYYGYTF. Written as DNA, the CDR3 is TGTGCCAGCAGCCCAACAGGGGAGTACTATGGCTACACCTTC. The rearrangement joins TRBV3-1 (or the pseudogene TRBV3-2) to TRBJ1-2; 7 bases align to TRBD1. The V and J ends lost 4 bases and 3 bases, in that order; junction bases with no gene match: 5. CDR3 length: 14 residues. Germline CDR1 and CDR2: LGHDT and YNNKEL (reference sequence).

This chain links TRBV5-6 with TRBJ2-7, with TRBD2 matching 11 bases. The junction had 15 bases not matched to a gene; V was cut back by 7 bases and J by 0 bases. Germline CDR1 and CDR2: SGHDT and YYEEEE. This CDR3 region has 18 residues. Here the CDR3 DNA reads TGTGCCAGCGCCAAAAAGGCTAGCGGGGGGCGTAGCTCCTACGAGCAGTACTTC. It is translated as CASAKKASGGRSSYEQYF.

The sample holds one count of this clone. The chain combines TRBV19 with TRBJ1-1; TRBD1 matches at 9 bases. The germline CDR1 and CDR2 sequences are LNHDA and SQIVND (reference sequence). The CDR3 has 15 amino acids. V gave up 3 bases and J gave up 7 bases; unmatched junction bases: 9. The CDR3 DNA follows: TGTGCCAGTAGTATCCTCCCCGGGACAGGGCGTGAAGCTTTCTTT. Translating it yields CASSILPGTGREAFF. The variable domain in full, completed from reference TRBV19 and TRBJ1-1, reads DGGITQSPKYLFRKEGQNVTLSCEQNLNHDAMYWYRQDPGQGLRLIYYSQIVNDFQKGDIAEGYSVSREKKESFPLTVTSAQKNPTAFYLCASSILPGTGREAFFGQGTRLTVV.

This clone was recorded a few times. The V call is TRBV5-1, the J call TRBJ2-1, with D possibly TRBD1 on 6 matching bases. The germline V gene encodes CDR1 SGHRS and CDR2 YFSETQ. The CDR3 totals 16 residues. The V gene lost 4 bases and the J gene lost 5 bases, with 19 bases spanning the gap. This CDR3 is CASSPQGVGGNNEQFF. CDR3 nucleotides: TGCGCCAGCAGCCCCCAGGGAGTAGGGGGTAACAATGAGCAGTTCTTC.

V is TRBV5-1 and J is TRBJ1-2, with 8 bases matching TRBD1. The CDR3 spans 13 residues. V dropped 3 bases and J dropped 6; count of bases not matched to a gene: 4. CDR1 and CDR2 from the germline V gene are SGHRS and YFSETQ. The CDR3 protein is CASSYSQGDGYTF. DNA for the CDR3: TGCGCCAGCAGCTACTCACAGGGGGATGGCTACACCTTC.

The V call is TRBV10-3, the J call TRBJ2-7; D might be TRBD1 (6 bases). The CDR3 loop spans 15 amino acids. Trimming took 0 bases from V and 8 from J, leaving 17 bases between them. In germline, CDR1 is ENHRY, CDR2 SYGVKD. The CDR3 sequence is CAISESAGDVMQQYF. The DNA of the CDR3 is TGTGCCATCAGTGAGTCGGCAGGGGACGTCATGCAGCAGTACTTC.

The rearrangement links TRBV4-2 to TRBJ2-4; TRBD1 is a possible D gene (5 bases). The CDR3 is 19 amino acids. Trimming pared 5 bases from V and 1 base from J, leaving 24 bases between. CDR1 and CDR2 from the germline V gene are LGHNA and YNFKEQ. The CDR3 DNA is TGTGCCAGCAGCTCGACCAGGGTGTGGCATCATGAGGCCAAAAACATTCAGTACTTC. It is translated as CASSSTRVWHHEAKNIQYF.

The chain recombines TRBV19 with TRBJ2-7; D gene uncertain. Germline V gene lookup returns CDR1 LNHDA and CDR2 SQIVND (reference sequence). The CDR3 totals 13 residues. The CDR3 DNA sequence: TGTTTGGCTAGTCCCACGCTACGCGACGAGCAGTACTTC. Its translation: CLASPTLRDEQYF. Using reference TRBV19 and TRBJ2-7 for the parts outside the CDR3, the full variable domain is DGGITQSPKYLFRKEGQNVTLSCEQNLNHDAMYWYRQDPGQGLRLIYYSQIVNDFQKGDIAEGYSVSREKKESFPLTVTSAQKNPTAFYLCLASPTLRDEQYFGPGTRLTVT.

V is TRBV28 and J is TRBJ1-4; no firm D call. The CDR3 has 15 residues. The germline gives CDR1 MDHEN, CDR2 SYDVKM. Trimming removed 2 bases at V and 3 bases at J, with 10 bases between. CDR3 sequence: CASSLGRTANEKLFF. The CDR3 bases are TGTGCCAGCAGTTTAGGGCGAACAGCTAATGAAAAACTGTTTTTT. The full variable domain, its missing parts supplied by reference TRBV28 and TRBJ1-4, is DVKVTQSSRYLVKRTGEKVFLECVQDMDHENMFWYRQDPGLGLRLIYFSYDVKMKEKGDIPEGYSVSREKKERFSLILESASTNQTSMYLCASSLGRTANEKLFFGSGTQLSVL.

The V gene is TRBV5-6, the J gene TRBJ2-7; 10 bases fit TRBD1. The V gene's germline CDR1 is SGHDT and CDR2 YYEEEE. The J segment lost 4 bases and the V segment lost 3 bases, leaving 7 bases of the junction unmatched. The CDR3 extends over 15 amino acids. CDR3 sequence reads: CASSWGQGISYEQYF. The CDR3 nucleotides read TGTGCCAGCAGCTGGGGACAGGGGATAAGTTACGAGCAGTACTTC.

The chain employs TRBV2 and TRBJ1-4, with TRBD1 matching over 7 bases. CDR3 length equals 14 residues. Germline V gene data show CDR1 as SNHLY and CDR2 as FYNNEI. With 3 bases clipped from V and 4 bases from J, the junction kept 2 bases outside the gene matches. The CDR3 region is CASSDRDSNEKLFF. As DNA, the CDR3 is TGTGCCAGCAGTGACCGGGACAGTAATGAAAAACTGTTTTTT.

The rearrangement joins TRBV6-5 to TRBJ1-2; a weak D match, TRBD1 (6 bases). This CDR3 region has 14 residues. V was cut by 0 bases and J by 5 bases, with 10 bases left in between. The germline V gene has CDR1 MNHEY and CDR2 SVGAGI. The CDR3 DNA is TGTGCCAGCAGTTACTCGGAGGGGGGGTATGGCTACACCTTC. Its translation is CASSYSEGGYGYTF.

The chain employs TRBV11-2 and TRBJ1-3; D is possibly TRBD1 (6 bases). The germline gives CDR1 SGHAT, CDR2 FQNNGV. This CDR3 contains 17 residues. V dropped 4 bases and J dropped 1 base, with 17 bases sitting between them. CDR3: CASSSDRSLRSGNTIYF. In nucleotides, the CDR3 is TGTGCCAGCAGCTCCGACAGGTCATTAAGGTCTGGAAACACCATATATTTT.

The chain carries TRBV3-1 (or the pseudogene TRBV3-2) and TRBJ1-6, with D tentatively TRBD1 (6 bases). The germline CDR1 and CDR2 sequences are LGHDT and YNNKEL (reference sequence). Trimming cost V 1 base and J 4 bases, with 11 bases left between them. This CDR3 spans 16 amino acids. CDR3 sequence: CASSQGSDRYNSPLHF. The CDR3 nucleotides read TGTGCCAGCAGCCAAGGGTCGGACAGATATAATTCACCCCTCCACTTT.

V gene TRBV7-7 combines with J gene TRBJ2-5; 7 nucleotides align to TRBD2. From germline, CDR1 is SSHAT and CDR2 FNYEAQ (reference sequence). V dropped 4 bases and J dropped 3; count of bases not matched to a gene: 8. The CDR3 totals 15 residues. CDR3 bases: TGTGCCAGCAGCTCCATGGGGGGGACGGAAGAGACCCAGTACTTC. Translated: CASSSMGGTEETQYF.

The chain has TRBV19 and TRBJ2-7; D is possibly TRBD2 (6 bases). Germline V gives CDR1 LNHDA, CDR2 SQIVND (reference sequence). The CDR3 runs to 15 residues. V was clipped by 5 bases and J by 0 bases, with 14 bases between them. The CDR3 DNA follows: TGTGCCAGTAGTTTCCAGGCGGGAAGCTCCTACGAGCAGTACTTC. As protein: CASSFQAGSSYEQYF. The full variable domain, with the rest looked up from reference TRBV19 and TRBJ2-7, is DGGITQSPKYLFRKEGQNVTLSCEQNLNHDAMYWYRQDPGQGLRLIYYSQIVNDFQKGDIAEGYSVSREKKESFPLTVTSAQKNPTAFYLCASSFQAGSSYEQYFGPGTRLTVT.

The chain carries TRBV5-1 and TRBJ1-1; 8 bases are shared with TRBD1. CDR1 and CDR2 (germline): SGHRS, YFSETQ. The J segment lost 5 bases and the V segment lost 0 bases, leaving 9 bases of the junction unmatched. The CDR3 is made up of 16 amino acids. The CDR3 protein is CASSLGTGQFWTEAFF. The DNA of the CDR3 is TGCGCCAGCAGCTTGGGGACAGGGCAGTTTTGGACTGAAGCTTTCTTT.

The J gene is TRBJ1-2, the V gene TRBV10-3, with D possibly matching TRBD1 (5 bases). V was clipped by 2 bases and J by 8 bases, with 18 bases between them. The CDR3 is 15 amino acids. Germline values: CDR1 ENHRY, CDR2 SYGVKD. The CDR3 nucleotides read TGTGCCATCAGTGAGGAGGCGGGACGGGGAGACGGCTACACCTTC. This gives the protein CAISEEAGRGDGYTF.

The rearrangement links TRBV2 to TRBJ2-7; TRBD2 might be the D (7 bases). This CDR3 is 13 amino acids long. Germline V gene lookup returns CDR1 SNHLY and CDR2 FYNNEI. Trimming took off 9 bases at V and 5 bases at J, with 17 bases between the two ends. The DNA for the CDR3 is TGTGCCAGTGGGGGGGACAACGGAGACGAGCAGTACTTC. Amino acid sequence: CASGGDNGDEQYF. The complete variable domain, with remaining parts taken from reference TRBV2 and TRBJ2-7, reads EPEVTQTPSHQVTQMGQEVILRCVPISNHLYFYWYRQILGQKVEFLVSFYNNEISEKSEIFDDQFSVERPDGSNFTLKIRSTKLEDSAMYFCASGGDNGDEQYFGPGTRLTVT.

The chain employs TRBV9 and TRBJ1-6; no reliable D call. The CDR3 extends over 14 amino acids. The V and J ends lost 0 bases and 8 bases respectively, with 9 bases between them. In germline, CDR1 is SGDLS, CDR2 YYNGEE. CDR3 DNA sequence: TGTGCCAGCAGCGTAGAGGCGGATTATTCACCCCTCCACTTT. As protein: CASSVEADYSPLHF. The whole variable domain, filled in from reference TRBV9 and TRBJ1-6, reads DSGVTQTPKHLITATGQRVTLRCSPRSGDLSVYWYQQSLDQGLQFLIQYYNGEERAKGNILERFSAQQFPDLHSELNLSSLELGDSALYFCASSVEADYSPLHFGNGTRLTVT.

This rearrangement joins TRBV6-5 to TRBJ1-2; TRBD1 aligns across 7 bases. J lost 6 bases, V lost 6 bases, and 7 bases had no gene match. The CDR3 has 13 residues. CDR1 MNHEY and CDR2 SVGAGI come from the germline V gene. This CDR3 reads CASSLGQVDGYTF. As DNA, the CDR3 is TGTGCCAGCAGCCTTGGACAGGTGGATGGCTACACCTTC.

This clone was seen more than once but under ten times. The chain combines TRBV30 with TRBJ2-1, with D unclear. This CDR3 spans 13 amino acids. From germline, CDR1 is GTSNPN and CDR2 SVGIG (reference sequence). V lost 0 bases to trimming and J lost 4 bases, with 7 bases between them. The DNA of the CDR3 is TGTGCCTGGAGTGTACGCAGGTACAATGAGCAGTTCTTC. Translated: CAWSVRRYNEQFF.

This chain uses TRBV30 with TRBJ2-5; a possible D gene is TRBD1 (6 bases). Germline values: CDR1 GTSNPN, CDR2 SVGIG (reference sequence). V gave up 4 bases and J gave up 3 bases, with 12 bases separating them. The CDR3 sequence is 13 residues long. DNA of the CDR3: TGTGCCTGGACCCTACAGGGAGAAGAGACCCAGTACTTC. Amino acid sequence: CAWTLQGEETQYF.

The rearrangement uses TRBV5-1 and TRBJ2-1; TRBD2 matches at 10 bases. The CDR3 is 16 amino acids. Trimming cost V 4 bases and J 6 bases; bases outside gene matches: 10. Per the germline V gene, CDR1 is SGHRS and CDR2 is YFSETQ. CDR3 coding DNA: TGCGCCAGCAGCCGTCTGATAGCGGGGGGCCCCAATGAGCAGTTCTTC. Its translation is CASSRLIAGGPNEQFF.